A single sample gave rise to the 2 T cell receptor beta chains below, sequenced in a study of shared clonotypes between healthy human individuals. Profiled with immunoSEQ multiplex PCR; TCRdb holds only in-frame clones, not every one. The data hold millions of clones, with roughly 96% observed a single time. The source material was naive CD4+ T cells sorted from blood. Subset: CD45RA+ positively selected. The receptors originated from a man younger than 35 in good health.

Concerning this clone itself: The sample contains more than one DNA sequence encoding this CDR3. The chain joins TRBV11-2 to TRBJ2-7; no clear D gene. V was shortened by 3 bases and J by 4 bases, with 7 bases between the two germline ends. Germline V gene sequence: CDR1 SGHAT, CDR2 FQNNGV. There are 12 residues in the CDR3. The CDR3 sequence is CASSFDSYEQYF. The CDR3 DNA follows: TGTGCCAGCAGCTTCGACTCGTACGAGCAGTACTTC.

J is TRBJ2-7 and V is TRBV11-2; 8 positions match TRBD2. CDR3 size: 16 residues. Losses at the gene ends were 4 bases for V and 4 bases for J; bases not matched to a gene: 12. Germline lookup yields CDR1 SGHAT and CDR2 FQNNGV. The CDR3 DNA reads as TGTGCCAGCAGCTCCTTAAGCGGGGGCACCGAGTACGAGCAGTACTTC. Translating it yields CASSSLSGGTEYEQYF. The full variable domain, its missing parts supplied by reference TRBV11-2 and TRBJ2-7, is EAGVAQSPRYKIIEKRQSVAFWCNPISGHATLYWYQQILGQGPKLLIQFQNNGVVDDSQLPKDRFSAERLKGVDSTLKIQPAKLEDSAVYLCASSSLSGGTEYEQYFGPGTRLTVT.